This T cell receptor (beta chain) comes out of a study of T-cell memory formation after mild COVID-19 (dated by TCRdb to the early 2020s). Regarding the complete study: TCR sequence clusters from the two donors were found to be largely donor specific. Longitudinal TCRalpha and TCRbeta repertoire sequencing tracked T-cell clones expanding and contracting after mild COVID-19 in a couple of donors. Two young, previously healthy adult volunteers made up the cohort, one male and one female. On the study overall, not on this receptor specifically: SARS-CoV-2 specificity of the second-wave clones peaking on day 37 was not confirmed. Contracting CD4+ clones were located mainly in the CM and EM memory subsets, whereas CD8+ clones were found to be enriched in EMRA. Only a couple of mild cases were covered by the study, and larger cohorts that include severe cases with pre-infection samples were considered necessary. Balanced CD4/CD8 phenotypes were observed for clones contracting from day 15 to 85, whereas a bias towards CD4+ was observed for a second wave of clones expanding from day 15 to 37. The detection of some responding clones in pre-infection memory suggests that pre-existing cross-reactive memory T cells joined the SARS-CoV-2 response.

Ficoll-Paque density gradient centrifugation was the method used to isolate PBMCs. The sequencing machine was an Illumina NovaSeq 6000. TCRalpha and TCRbeta cDNA libraries were constructed by 5'RACE with constant-segment primers, with sample barcodes and unique molecular identifiers being introduced. Trizol reagent was used to extract RNA from every sample. The libraries were amplified in two PCR steps, and the second step added a second sample barcode and Illumina TruSeq adapters. Sequencing of the libraries was done on an Illumina NovaSeq, producing 2 x 150 bp paired-end reads. Concerning the study's data processing: With migec v1.2.7, reads were demultiplexed and then collapsed into UMI-guided consensus sequences. Using mixcr v2.1.11, UMI consensuses were aligned to TRA and TRB V and J templates and then assembled into clonotypes. Expanded or contracted clonotypes were those called significant by both edgeR and NoisET, with noise models trained on biological replicates. For edgeR calls, a false discovery rate-adjusted p below 0.01 and a log2 fold-change threshold of 1 were applied. As an exploratory analysis of dynamics, max-normalized trajectories of the 1000 most abundant clonotypes were examined by PCA with hierarchical clustering. Separately sequenced CD4+ and CD8+ repertoires were used to assign a CD4 or CD8 phenotype to each responding clone. The public sequencing data were trimmed at Q25 with fastp and processed into clonotypes with MiXCR by TCRdb, which kept only in-frame beta chains. Entries that share a CDR3 protein sequence are merged under the most common genes and DNA. The V and J calls follow TCRdb's processing rather than the paper's. This sample lists 500,000 to 550,000 distinct CDR3 sequences; around 21% were detected once. Of the sample, about an eighth falls within the top ten clones.

The CDR3 starts with the cysteine, ends with the phenylalanine, and has 15 residues. Kept here is only the CDR3 DNA, which spans 45 bases and is read in frame from base 1. V is cut by 4 bases and J by 6 bases, and the space between the germline ends is 18 bases. A word on this clonotype: What this receptor recognizes is not known. Base qualities are not provided; no much larger clone lies one nucleotide away.

The sequenced material came from PBMCs or a T cell subset sorted from them (not recorded which). The TCR sequence derives from an adult woman who had mild COVID-19 (a few samples of this study predate the infection). The sample titles of this study are shuffled in the database, so cell type and time point are left out; the donor was told from shared clones. The chain is encoded by TRBV12-3 or TRBV12-4 joined to TRBJ2-5; the best D guess is TRBD2, with 6 bases matching. The base sequence is TGTGCCAGCAGTTCGGGGACTCTGGGGTCGCAGACCCAGTACTTC. Translated, this gives CASSSGTLGSQTQYF.